The present T cell receptor beta chain was sequenced within a study of cytomegalovirus exposure and HLA in healthy donors. Regarding the study as a whole: Reported findings show TCR beta sequences accurately forecast HLA-A and HLA-B alleles in most subjects. Usually a TCR sequence was rare, but some public TCRs were found in many donors.

PCR involved 60 Vbeta and 13 Jbeta primers. Sequencing used immunoSEQ multiplex PCR; TCRdb keeps in-frame clones, though not all of them. The table counts about 200,000 clones; roughly 0.74% lies in the top ten. V gave up 1 base and J gave up 6 bases; unmatched junction bases: 0. This CDR3 has 14 residues. The germline CDR1 and CDR2 sequences are LGHNA and YNFKEQ. A note on this clone: Its target is not known.

Source material: PBMCs. The source of this sequence is a boy between 5 and 17 years old in good health and CMV-seronegative. The rearrangement joins TRBV4-2 to TRBJ1-6; 7 bases agree with TRBD1. Here the CDR3 reads CASSQAGGNSPLHF. The DNA for the CDR3 is TGTGCCAGCAGCCAAGCAGGGGGTAATTCACCCCTCCACTTT.